This TCR beta chain came from a study of T cell responses to AZD1222 COVID-19 vaccine. Produced via immunoSEQ multiplex PCR; TCRdb's table is partial and in-frame only. The sample lists about 67,000 clones, 80% to 90% occurring once. Overall study findings and caveats: The donor group comprised mostly white British people and more females; the analysis possibly underestimated clonal diversity.

Germline values: CDR1 SGHVS, CDR2 FNYEAQ. This CDR3 is built from 14 residues. V lost 1 base and J 4 bases, leaving 11 bases between the germline ends. This clone was seen a single time. Its antigen is unknown. Sequences were derived from peripheral blood, sampled on day 0 of AZD1222 vaccination. The chain has TRBV7-6 and TRBJ2-7; D possibly corresponds to TRBD2 (6 bases). The clonotype was recovered from an adult in good health. In DNA, the CDR3 is TGTGCCAGCAGCTTAGGCGGTGGGGGGTACGAGCAGTACTTC. Protein sequence: CASSLGGGGYEQYF.